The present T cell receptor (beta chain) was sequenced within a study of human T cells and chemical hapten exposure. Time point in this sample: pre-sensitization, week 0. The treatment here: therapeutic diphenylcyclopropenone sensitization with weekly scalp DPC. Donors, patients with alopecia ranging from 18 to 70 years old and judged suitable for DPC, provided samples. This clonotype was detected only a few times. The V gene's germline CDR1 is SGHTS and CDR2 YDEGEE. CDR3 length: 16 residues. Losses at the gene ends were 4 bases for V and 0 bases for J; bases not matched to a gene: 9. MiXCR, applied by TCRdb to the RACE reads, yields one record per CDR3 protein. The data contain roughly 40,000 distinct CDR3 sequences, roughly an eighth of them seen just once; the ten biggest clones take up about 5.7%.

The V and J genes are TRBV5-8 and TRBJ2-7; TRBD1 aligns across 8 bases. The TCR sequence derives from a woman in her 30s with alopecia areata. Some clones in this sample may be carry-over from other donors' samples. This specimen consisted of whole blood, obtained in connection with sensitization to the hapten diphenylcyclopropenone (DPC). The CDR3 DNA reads TGTGCCAGCAGCCTAAGCCCCAGGGGGCACTCCTACGAGCAGTACTTC. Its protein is CASSLSPRGHSYEQYF. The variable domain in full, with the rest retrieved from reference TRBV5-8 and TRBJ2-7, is EAGVTQSPTHLIKTRGQQATLRCSPISGHTSVYWYQQALGLGLQFLLWYDEGEERNRGNFPPRFSGRQFPNYSSELNVNALELEDSALYLCASSLSPRGHSYEQYFGPGTRLTVT.